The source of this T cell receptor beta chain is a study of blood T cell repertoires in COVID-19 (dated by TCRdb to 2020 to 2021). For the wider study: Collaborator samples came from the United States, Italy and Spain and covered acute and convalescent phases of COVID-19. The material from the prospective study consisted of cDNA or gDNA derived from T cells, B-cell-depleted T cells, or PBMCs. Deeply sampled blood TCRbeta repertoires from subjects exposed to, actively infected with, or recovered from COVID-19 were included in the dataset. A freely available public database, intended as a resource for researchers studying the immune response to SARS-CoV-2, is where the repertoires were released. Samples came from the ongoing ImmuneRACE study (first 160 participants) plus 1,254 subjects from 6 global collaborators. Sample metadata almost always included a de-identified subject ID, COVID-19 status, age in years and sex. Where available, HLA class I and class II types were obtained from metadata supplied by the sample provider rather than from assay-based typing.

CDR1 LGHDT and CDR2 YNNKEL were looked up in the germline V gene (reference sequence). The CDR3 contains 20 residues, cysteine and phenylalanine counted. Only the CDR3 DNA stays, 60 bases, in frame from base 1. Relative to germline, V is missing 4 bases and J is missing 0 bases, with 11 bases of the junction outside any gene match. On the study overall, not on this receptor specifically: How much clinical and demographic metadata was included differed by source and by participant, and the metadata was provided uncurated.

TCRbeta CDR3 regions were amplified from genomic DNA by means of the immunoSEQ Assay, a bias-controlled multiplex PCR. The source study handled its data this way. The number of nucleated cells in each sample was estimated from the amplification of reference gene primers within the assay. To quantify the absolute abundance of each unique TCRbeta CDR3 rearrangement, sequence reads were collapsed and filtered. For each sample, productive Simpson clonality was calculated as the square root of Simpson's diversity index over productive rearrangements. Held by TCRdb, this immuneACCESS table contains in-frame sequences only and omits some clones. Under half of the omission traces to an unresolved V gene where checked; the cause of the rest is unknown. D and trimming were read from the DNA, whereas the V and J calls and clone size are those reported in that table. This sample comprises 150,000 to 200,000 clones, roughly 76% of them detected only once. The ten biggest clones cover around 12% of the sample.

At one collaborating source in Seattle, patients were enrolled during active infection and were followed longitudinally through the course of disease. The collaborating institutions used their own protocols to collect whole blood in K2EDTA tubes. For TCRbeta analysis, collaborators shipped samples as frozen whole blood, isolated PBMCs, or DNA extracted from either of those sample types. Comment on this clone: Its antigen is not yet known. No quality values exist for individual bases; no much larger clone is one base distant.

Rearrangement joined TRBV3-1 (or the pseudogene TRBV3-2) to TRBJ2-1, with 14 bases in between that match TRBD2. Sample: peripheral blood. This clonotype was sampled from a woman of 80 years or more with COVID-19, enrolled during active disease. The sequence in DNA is TGTGCCAGCAGCCCACGGACTAGCGGGGGGACTCTCGGCTCCTACAATGAGCAGTTCTTC. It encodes CASSPRTSGGTLGSYNEQFF.